Sequencing of this TCR beta chain was carried out in a study of T-cell memory formation after mild COVID-19. Study conclusions and caveats: For contracting clones, CD4+ ones sat mainly in CM and EM, CD8+ in EMRA.

Germline-derived CDR1 and CDR2 are MNHNY and SVGAGI (reference sequence). Losses at the gene ends were 5 bases for V and 1 base for J; bases not matched to a gene: 4. This CDR3 spans 15 amino acids. This clonotype was detected ten times or more. The antigen remains unidentified. TCRdb reanalysed the 5' RACE reads using MiXCR and keeps one entry per CDR3 protein. The sample has 7,000 or so distinct CDR3 sequences, approximately 30% seen once. The sequence was obtained from an adult woman who had mild COVID-19 (a few samples of this study predate the infection). Cell type and time point are not known. Material for sequencing was PBMCs or a T cell subset sorted from them (not recorded which). This chain joins TRBV6-6 and TRBJ2-2, with 7 bases matching TRBD1. The CDR3 coding sequence is TGTGCCAGCAGTCCGGACAGGTGGAACACCGGGGAGCTGTTTTTT. As protein: CASSPDRWNTGELFF.